This entry lists 10 T cell receptor beta chains sequenced from one sample in a study of human T cells and chemical hapten exposure. Noted time point: patch test 1, 2 weeks after DPC sensitization. Treatment here: therapeutic diphenylcyclopropenone sensitization with weekly scalp DPC. TCRdb used MiXCR to reprocess the RACE reads, holding one entry per CDR3 protein. The sample shows 85,000 to 100,000 distinct CDR3 sequences, around 12% of them seen only once. The material sequenced was whole blood, taken in connection with sensitization to the hapten diphenylcyclopropenone (DPC). Receptor source: a middle-aged woman with alopecia areata. Some clones in this sample may be carry-over from other donors' samples.

The chain recombines TRBV12-3 or TRBV12-4 with TRBJ1-5; 9 positions match TRBD1. The ends lost 4 bases at V and 1 base at J; junction bases unmatched: 5. CDR3 length: 16 residues. Here the CDR3 DNA reads TGTGCCAGCAGTTCGCCCGGGACAGGGAGCAATCAGCCCCAGCATTTT. It is translated as CASSSPGTGSNQPQHF.

The CDR3 here is CASSPTSGFYNEQFF. CDR3 nucleotides: TGTGCCAGCTCACCGACAAGCGGGTTCTACAATGAGCAGTTCTTC. The chain combines TRBV18 with TRBJ2-1; the D gene is possibly TRBD2 (6 bases). The germline V gene has CDR1 KGHSH and CDR2 LQKENI. The CDR3 loop spans 15 amino acids. The germline V and J ends were trimmed by 3 bases and 3 bases, with 12 bases remaining between them.

This clonotype has just a few counts. The chain uses TRBV18 and TRBJ2-6, with 9 bases fitting TRBD1. V was clipped by 3 bases and J by 0 bases; unmatched bases: 6. Germline V gives CDR1 KGHSH, CDR2 LQKENI. This CDR3 comprises 18 residues. CDR3 loop: CASSPRTGALSGANVLTF. The CDR3 DNA sequence: TGTGCCAGCTCACCTAGGACAGGGGCACTCTCTGGGGCCAACGTCCTGACTTTC.

This clonotype was seen a few times. The chain uses TRBV27 and TRBJ2-3; TRBD2 matches at 12 bases. From germline, CDR1 is MNHEY and CDR2 SMNVEV (reference sequence). Trimming removed 4 bases from V and 4 bases from J; junction bases left unmatched: 3. The CDR3 totals 15 residues. Here the CDR3 reads CASSSSGRAADTQYF. The CDR3 DNA reads as TGTGCCAGCAGTTCTAGCGGGAGGGCGGCAGATACGCAGTATTTT.

The J gene is TRBJ1-1, the V gene TRBV12-3 or TRBV12-4; D uncertain. CDR3 length equals 13 residues. Between the trimmed V and J ends, which lost 4 bases and 4 bases, there was a span of 10 bases. The chain's CDR3 is CASSSKRITEAFF. In DNA form, the CDR3 reads TGTGCCAGCAGTTCGAAGCGGATCACTGAAGCTTTCTTT.

Many counts were recorded for this clonotype. V usage is TRBV28 and J usage is TRBJ1-5; no firm D call. This CDR3 has 12 residues. Trimming took 6 bases from V and 5 from J, leaving 8 bases between them. CDR1 is MDHEN, CDR2 SYDVKM, per germline. As DNA, the CDR3 is TGTGCCAGCAGCTTCTCCGATCAGCCCCAGCATTTT. It yields the protein CASSFSDQPQHF. Full variable domain (missing parts from reference TRBV28 and TRBJ1-5): DVKVTQSSRYLVKRTGEKVFLECVQDMDHENMFWYRQDPGLGLRLIYFSYDVKMKEKGDIPEGYSVSREKKERFSLILESASTNQTSMYLCASSFSDQPQHFGDGTRLSIL.

The CDR3 bases are TGTGCCAGCGCAATCAGCGGGACCCACCGGGATGAGCAGTTCTTC. Its translation: CASAISGTHRDEQFF. The V gene is TRBV7-6, the J gene TRBJ2-1; TRBD2 agrees at 7 bases. CDR1 and CDR2 (germline): SGHVS, FNYEAQ. This CDR3 region has 15 residues. Germline trimming cut 8 bases from V and 8 bases from J; bases unmatched to any gene: 15. Using reference TRBV7-6 and TRBJ2-1 for the parts outside the CDR3, the full variable domain is GAGVSQSPRYKVTKRGQDVALRCDPISGHVSLYWYRQALGQGPEFLTYFNYEAQQDKSGLPNDRFSAERPEGSISTLTIQRTEQRDSAMYRCASAISGTHRDEQFFGPGTRLTVL.

This chain uses TRBV3-1 with TRBJ2-6, with a possible D match to TRBD1 (5 bases). The germline gives CDR1 LGHDT, CDR2 YNNKEL (reference sequence). This CDR3 comprises 15 residues. Trimming took 4 bases from V and 1 from J, leaving 8 bases between them. CDR3 loop: CASSPRTSGANVLTF. As DNA, the CDR3 is TGTGCCAGCAGCCCTCGGACATCTGGGGCCAACGTCCTGACTTTC.

A remark on this clonotype: Mismatch with germline at one junction end may stem from a read error. V and J are TRBV7-2 and TRBJ2-3, with D perhaps TRBD2 (5 bases). CDR3 length equals 14 residues. Germline-derived CDR1 and CDR2 are SGHTA and FQGNSA. CDR3 residues: CVSSSSSRPDTQYF. The CDR3 DNA reads TGTGTCAGCAGCTCATCTAGCCGACCAGATACGCAGTATTTT. Filled out from reference TRBV7-2 and TRBJ2-3, the complete variable domain reads GAGVSQSPSNKVTEKGKDVELRCDPISGHTALYWYRQSLGQGLEFLIYFQGNSAPDKSGLPSDRFSAERTGGSVSTLTIQRTQQEDSAVYLCVSSSSSRPDTQYFGPGTRLTVL.

The rearrangement links TRBV18 to TRBJ2-7, with a weak D call TRBD2 (5 bases). The CDR3 spans 14 residues. Deletions cut 3 bases from V and 2 bases from J, with 11 bases between. CDR1 KGHSH and CDR2 LQKENI come from the germline V gene. The CDR3 protein is CASSPSPGTYEQYF. CDR3 DNA sequence: TGTGCCAGCTCACCGTCGCCGGGGACCTACGAGCAGTACTTC.